The text below deals with one T cell receptor (beta chain). The germline V gene encodes CDR1 SNHLY and CDR2 FYNNEI. This CDR3 region has 15 residues. The V and J ends lost 6 bases and 4 bases respectively, with 16 bases between them. Amplification used 60 Vbeta primers and 13 Jbeta primers. Profiled with immunoSEQ multiplex PCR; TCRdb holds only in-frame clones, not every one. The data contain over 100,000 clones, less than 70% of them seen just once; the ten biggest clones take up 2.2%. This sample stems from a study of cytomegalovirus exposure and HLA in healthy donors. The sequenced sample consisted of PBMCs. This sequence originates from a woman in her 30s in good health and CMV-seronegative. This chain links TRBV2 with TRBJ2-1, with D perhaps matching TRBD2 (6 bases). For the CDR3, the DNA is TGTGCCAGCAGCCGGCCGGGACGGGGGTACAATGAGCAGTTCTTC. Translation gives CASSRPGRGYNEQFF.